This T cell receptor beta chain was identified during a study of cytomegalovirus exposure and HLA in healthy donors (dated by TCRdb to about 2017). Study-level background: An earlier analysis of several hundred of the donors reported around 280 Gb of sequence data and 95 million to 120 million unique TCR beta sequences obtained from about 170 million T cells. An early release covering approximately 600 HLA-typed donors comprised approximately 300 gigabases of sequencing data and some 79 million unique TCR sequences. Of the 300 to 500 genotyped donors, 65% to 90% were placed in the genetic ancestry cluster associated with self-reported Caucasian donors. The study aimed to test whether signatures of past pathogen exposure could be identified by cataloging public T cell receptors. The study used immunosequencing to profile the T cell repertoires of approximately 650 subjects and linked those repertoires to cytomegalovirus serostatus. Along with the approximately 670-subject first cohort, a separate validation cohort of over a hundred different subjects was used. To predict cytomegalovirus infection status, the study combined high-throughput TCR immunosequencing, statistical association of individual TCRs with disease status, and machine learning. A later analysis re-examined previously published TCR beta repertoires from hundreds of donors and added high-resolution HLA genotyping to investigate patterns of TCR occurrence. In the later analysis, no new phenotypic data were used to find candidate immune exposures; instead, reliance was placed on TCR beta sequences and their occurrence across donors. In an earlier analysis of about 590 of the donors, high-throughput TCR beta sequencing was used to judge whether each TCR beta V gene segment behaved as functional or pseudogenic. Donor age, sex, ethnicity and CMV serostatus were collected together with the repertoire data. A later genetic analysis used genome-wide SNP genotypes for about 60% of the roughly 670 donors, treating that subset as a discovery cohort. All discovery cohort repertoires had been generated using a single sequencing platform. HLA typing covered class I and class II loci at four-digit resolution. The number of donors typed differed by locus, with about 629-640 for A, B, C, DRB1 and DQB1, 522 for DQA1, approximately 580 for DPA1, and over 400 for DPB1. Roughly five DR-DQ haplotypes were handled as single units for association and clustering because linkage in the cohort was strong. Among roughly 400 genotyped donors of the cohort, an average of around 250,000 unique TCR beta nucleotide sequences was sequenced per donor, of which about 18% were non-productive. General conclusions and limits of the study: When HLA alleles, especially DR and DQ, strongly co-occurred, TCR associations were difficult to assign to individual alleles. Most TCR sequences were observed very rarely across donors, whereas some public TCRs were present in many individuals. Broadly in line with IMGT annotations, most TCR beta V segments showed up in productive rearrangements about 87% or about 30% of the time in an earlier analysis of 587 of the donors. According to a later analysis, parvovirus B19, influenza, CMV and Epstein-Barr virus appeared linked to several top co-occurrence clusters. In the study, around 150 TCR beta chains were listed as associated with cytomegalovirus. A cluster of highly shared sequence variants was judged likely to be a technical artifact of the sequencing pipeline. In a later analysis, most CMV-associated TCR beta chains were found to appear HLA-restricted, with HLA associations seemingly driven largely by CMV exposure. Linkage disequilibrium might explain the correlated functional status among segregating V segments, but an unknown experimental factor could not be ruled out. In a later genetic analysis, fewer N-insertions in productive TCRs were reported among donors in an Asian-associated ancestry cluster than the approximately 710-donor mean. The authors suggested that the approach could potentially be extended to other disease states and immunological phenotypes. An association between a missense DCLRE1C variant and V-gene and J-gene trimming of TCR beta chains was found in a later genetic analysis and replicated in an independent cohort. A few of the identified cytomegalovirus-associated TCR beta chains were confirmed in vitro to be specific for cytomegalovirus antigens. A further reported finding was that TCR beta sequences accurately predicted the HLA-A and HLA-B alleles for most subjects in the first cohort. In a later analysis, the rate of TCR association differed among HLA loci, with DRB1 alleles having the most associated TCRs and HLA-C alleles having the fewest. Because some donors lacked HLA typing at each locus, the association tests relied only on the typed subset. Cytomegalovirus status was reported to be diagnosed by the classifier with high specificity and sensitivity in both the original and validation cohorts. The 87-base-pair reads could not distinguish some IMGT-functional V segments, including TRBV6-2 and TRBV6-3, so those segments were excluded. In this cohort, only TCR beta chains were sequenced, and detectable features were limited by the absence of alpha or paired-chain data. In a later analysis, HLA-associated TCR beta chains were found to be more clonally expanded and to have lower generation probabilities than equally common non-associated chains. Presence/absence analyses assumed roughly uniform sequencing depth across donors, an assumption that may not hold. A later analysis associated 17,000 or so TCR beta sequences with specific HLA alleles at a false discovery rate of 0.05. Because counts were too low, under 20 rarely observed V segments, including chromosome 9 orphons, were left out of the earlier analysis of roughly 600 of the donors. For the cohort, immune exposure information was limited to CMV serostatus.

As concerns this clone: Its antigen is still unknown. No base quality values were provided; no much bigger clone lies one nucleotide off.

The library was prepared using the immunoSEQ multiplex PCR assay. The multiplex PCR relied on a mix of 60 forward primers for TCR Vbeta segments and 13 reverse primers for TCR Jbeta segments. A multiplex PCR assay on genomic DNA amplified the CDR3 region of rearranged TCR beta genes. Amplified TCR beta libraries were sequenced as 87-base-pair reads on the Illumina HiSeq System. In the original analysis: A later analysis tallied around 82 million unique TCR beta chains across the approximately 670 repertoires, and approximately 11 million of those chains were shared by two or more donors. To remove PCR and sequencing errors, raw reads were error-corrected and collapsed into unique sequences using a nearest-neighbor algorithm that merged closely related sequences. CDR3 sequences were aligned to IMGT reference sequences to assign V, D and J gene segments. Each retained sequence needed at least a six-nucleotide match to both a V gene segment and a J gene segment. Rearrangements were called productive when the CDR3 lacked stop codons and stayed in frame with V and J; all others were non-productive. CDR3 was defined by IMGT convention, running from the second conserved V-encoded cysteine to the conserved J-encoded phenylalanine. The earlier analysis of about 530 of the donors excluded any sequence lacking an unambiguous match to a single V gene segment. In an earlier analysis of a few hundred of the donors, V segments were called functional above 56.7% productive rearrangements and were called segregating when the between-donor standard deviation exceeded 5%. To diagnose cytomegalovirus status from the catalog of TCR beta chain sequences, a statistical classification framework was built. In a later analysis, V and J genes were assigned by comparing TCR nucleotide sequences against IMGT/GENE-DB human TR gene sequences. Using the TCRdist pipeline, a later analysis assigned CDR3 sequences along with most-parsimonious VDJ recombination scenarios. In a later analysis, each TCR beta chain was defined by its CDR3 amino acid sequence together with its V-gene family, and reads lacking a unique V-gene family were excluded. To address suspected cross-contamination and a sequencing artifact, a later analysis removed a few hundred highly shared, low-generation-probability nucleotide sequences. For each public chain, a later analysis derived a clonal expansion index from normalized ranks of inferred template counts within each repertoire. In a later analysis, generation probabilities were computed with a VDJ recombination model fitted to out-of-frame rearrangements, and the resulting probabilities were checked against IGoR. In a later analysis, hypergeometric tests were used to score TCR-TCR, TCR-HLA and TCR-CMV co-occurrence, with a repertoire-size bias correction applied to TCR pairs. To estimate false discovery rates, a later analysis permuted the HLA or CMV assignments 20 times. In a later analysis, co-occurring TCRs were grouped with DBSCAN, and TCRdist sequence similarity was added when clustering was performed within HLA-allele-positive subsets. Repertoires with fewer than 30,000 or more than 120,000 public chains, plus five repertoires with anomalous nucleotide sharing, were excluded from co-occurrence clustering. What TCRdb holds here is the immuneACCESS table cut down to in-frame rearrangements. Part of the clones is not present; checked against another copy, under half of the missing clones reflect an unresolved V gene, and the others are unexplained. The V and J calls and the clone size are those of that table, but D and trimming were determined from the DNA. The sample has about 200,000 clones on record, approximately 79% of them singletons. 1.5% to 2% of the sample is held by the ten biggest clonotypes.

The cohort was made up of approximately 700 healthy bone marrow donors. At the time of sampling, every cohort member was nominally healthy, though immune exposures that went unrecorded were likely present. The donor tested CMV seronegative and was one of the 352 seronegative cohort members. A peripheral blood sample was collected from each donor, and TCR beta sequencing was performed on peripheral blood mononuclear cells. Genomic DNA was extracted from the blood cell samples with the Qiagen DNeasy Blood Extraction Kit. The germline V and J ends show losses of 3 bases and 8 bases respectively, and no gene match explains 11 bases of the junction. Looking up the germline V gene yields CDR1 MNHNS and CDR2 SASEGT. Inclusive of the bounding cysteine and phenylalanine, the CDR3 is 17 residues long. Of all the DNA, just the CDR3 is kept, 51 bases in frame from base 1.

The receptor chain draws on TRBV6-1 and TRBJ2-1, with 12 bases in between that match TRBD1. Input material: PBMCs. This clonotype originated in a man aged 50-60 years in good health and CMV-seronegative. The CDR3 region reads CASSDRGRDRGLDEQFF. In nucleotides, the sequence is TGTGCCAGCAGTGATCGGGGCCGGGACAGGGGGCTGGATGAGCAGTTCTTC.